These 13 T cell receptor beta chains came from one sample sequenced in a study. Treg sorting used a CD4+CD25+CD127-/low gate. TCRdb called the 5' RACE reads again in MiXCR, with one record for every CDR3 protein. The profile shows about 9,800 distinct CDR3 sequences, more than 20% of them singletons. Sequenced input: Tregs sorted from blood. The receptors were sampled from a female donor with breast cancer.

This clonotype is judged medium-sized (0.01 to 0.1%). The gene calls are TRBV20-1 and TRBJ1-1; 7 bases fit TRBD1. The CDR3 has 12 residues. In germline, CDR1 is DFQATT, CDR2 SNEGSKA (reference sequence). With 6 bases clipped from V and 6 bases from J, the junction kept 7 bases outside the gene matches. The CDR3 nucleotides are TGCAGTGCCCGACAGGGTGCACCTGAAGCTTTCTTT. Translating it yields CSARQGAPEAFF.

This clonotype was observed a single time. This may come from a read error, since a much larger clone is one base off. V is TRBV24-1 and J is TRBJ1-1; 9 positions match TRBD1. Germline V gene lookup returns CDR1 KGHDR and CDR2 SFDVKD. This CDR3 is 16 amino acids long. V gave up 3 bases and J gave up 1 base; unmatched junction bases: 5. CDR3 protein: CATSDGTGPRNTEAFF. CDR3 sequence (DNA): TGTGCCACCAGTGATGGGACAGGGCCCAGGAACACTGAAGCTTTCTTT.

Comment on this clonotype: This may arise from a read error, as a much more abundant clone is one base away. Because it lacks the conserved phenylalanine or tryptophan at the end, this CDR3 is likely a read error. This CDR3 reads CASSSSQGGNEQFL. CDR3 in DNA: TGTGCCAGCAGTTCGAGCCAGGGGGGCAATGAGCAGTTCCTC. The chain joins TRBV6-5 to TRBJ2-1, with a weak D call TRBD1 (7 bases). Per the germline V gene, CDR1 is MNHEY and CDR2 is SVGAGI. This CDR3 is built from 14 residues. Trimming shortened V by 4 bases and J by 6 bases, and 13 bases separated the two germline ends.

This clonotype is medium-sized within its sample. V gene TRBV7-2 combines with J gene TRBJ2-7; 14 nucleotides agree with TRBD2. Unmatched junction bases numbered 9, after V lost 6 bases and J lost 2 bases. The germline V gene encodes CDR1 SGHTA and CDR2 FQGNSA. The CDR3 is made up of 17 amino acids. This CDR3 reads CASSKPGLAGVTYEQYF. CDR3 bases: TGTGCCAGCAGTAAACCGGGACTAGCGGGAGTTACCTACGAGCAGTACTTC.

This clonotype occurred many times. V usage is TRBV7-9 and J usage is TRBJ2-1; 11 bases align to TRBD2. The CDR3 loop spans 13 amino acids. Losses at the gene ends were 5 bases for V and 10 bases for J; bases not matched to a gene: 4. Germline CDR1 is SEHNR and CDR2 is FQNEAQ (reference sequence). The CDR3 coding sequence is TGTGCCAGCAGCGTTAGCGGGAGGGTCGAGCAGTTCTTC. Amino acids: CASSVSGRVEQFF.

Turning to this clonotype: This may be a read error: a much more frequent sequence differs by one nucleotide. J is TRBJ2-7 and V is TRBV27; no clear D gene. CDR1 MNHEY and CDR2 SMNVEV come from the germline V gene (reference sequence). The CDR3 is 13 residues long. The CDR3 DNA reads as TGTGCCAGCAGTTTAGGGCAGAGCTACGAGCAGCACTTC. It specifies CASSLGQSYEQHF.

This clonotype was observed a handful of times. Germline is not matched at one junction end, which may reflect a read error. This chain uses TRBV12-3 or TRBV12-4 with TRBJ1-4; no definite D call. The CDR3 sequence is 13 residues long. CDR3 nucleotide sequence: TGTGCCTGCAGTTTTCATGCTAATGAAAGACTGTTTTTT. It encodes CACSFHANERLFF.

The chain employs TRBV24-1 and TRBJ2-1; the D gene is possibly TRBD1 (6 bases). V was pared by 1 base and J by 5 bases, with 23 bases between. CDR1 and CDR2 from the germline V gene are KGHDR and SFDVKD. The CDR3 runs to 19 residues. The CDR3 DNA reads TGTGCCACCAGTGATTTTAGAACAGGGCAAGGCCCATACCACAATGAGCAGTTCTTC. It specifies CATSDFRTGQGPYHNEQFF.

J is TRBJ2-1 and V is TRBV15; D is possibly TRBD2 (6 bases). The CDR3 consists of 20 residues. Germline V CDR1 and CDR2: LNHNV, YYDKDF (reference sequence). The V end was cut by 0 bases, the J end by 0 bases, with 21 bases between. The CDR3 sequence is CATSRDRAGYRSSSYNEQFF. The CDR3 DNA follows: TGTGCCACCAGCAGAGATCGGGCGGGATACAGGTCAAGCTCCTACAATGAGCAGTTCTTC.

This clonotype came up many times. V gene TRBV20-1 combines with J gene TRBJ1-5; D is unresolved. The CDR3 is 13 amino acids. The germline V and J ends were trimmed by 5 bases and 2 bases, with 10 bases remaining between them. Germline CDR1 DFQATT, CDR2 SNEGSKA (reference sequence). CDR3 protein: CSAPPPGNQPQHF. The CDR3, as DNA: TGCAGTGCTCCACCCCCCGGCAATCAGCCCCAGCATTTT.

Notes on this clonotype: A much larger clone sits a single nucleotide away, making a read error possible. This rearrangement joins TRBV19 to TRBJ2-1; the match to TRBD1 covers 9 bases. This CDR3 is 14 amino acids long. Germline values: CDR1 LNHDA, CDR2 SQIVND (reference sequence). This CDR3 reads CASTGDRVYNERFF. DNA for the CDR3: TGTGCCAGTACAGGGGACAGGGTCTACAATGAGCGGTTCTTC.

This rearrangement joins TRBV5-5 to TRBJ2-3, with D tentatively TRBD2 (5 bases). There are 13 residues in the CDR3. Per germline, CDR1 SGHKS and CDR2 YYEKEE (reference sequence). The germline V and J ends were trimmed by 0 bases and 4 bases, with 6 bases remaining between them. The chain's CDR3 is CASSLGRADTQYF. As DNA, the CDR3 is TGTGCCAGCAGCTTGGGGCGGGCAGATACGCAGTATTTT.

This chain links TRBV20-1 with TRBJ1-2, with 8 nucleotides matching TRBD1. The ends lost 4 bases at V and 7 bases at J; junction bases unmatched: 8. This CDR3 comprises 13 residues. Germline assignment: CDR1 DFQATT and CDR2 SNEGSKA (reference sequence). The CDR3 nucleotides are TGCAGTGCTAAAACAGGGGGTTCTAGTGGCTACACCTTC. Encoded protein: CSAKTGGSSGYTF.